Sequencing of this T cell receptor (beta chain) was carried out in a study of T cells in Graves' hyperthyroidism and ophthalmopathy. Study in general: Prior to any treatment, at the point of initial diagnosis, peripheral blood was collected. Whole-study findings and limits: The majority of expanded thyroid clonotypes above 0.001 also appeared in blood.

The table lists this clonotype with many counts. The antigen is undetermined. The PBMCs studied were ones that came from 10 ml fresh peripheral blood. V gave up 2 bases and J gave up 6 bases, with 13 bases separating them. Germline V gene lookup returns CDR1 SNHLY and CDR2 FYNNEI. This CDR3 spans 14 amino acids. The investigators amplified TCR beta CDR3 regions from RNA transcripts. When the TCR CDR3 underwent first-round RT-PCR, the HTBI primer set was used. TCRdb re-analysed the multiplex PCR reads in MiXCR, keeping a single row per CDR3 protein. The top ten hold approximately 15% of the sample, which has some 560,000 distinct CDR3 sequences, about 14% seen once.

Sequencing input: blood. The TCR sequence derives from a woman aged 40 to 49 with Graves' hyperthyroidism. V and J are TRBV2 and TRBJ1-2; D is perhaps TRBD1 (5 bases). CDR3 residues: CASSENRGIDGYTF. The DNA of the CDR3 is TGTGCCAGCAGTGAAAATCGGGGGATAGATGGCTACACCTTC.